This T cell receptor (beta chain) was retrieved from a study of regulatory T cells in long-lasting Graves disease. For TCR beta, libraries came from iRepertoire HTBI primers and Arm-PCR of CDR3 regions. TCRdb re-derived calls from the multiplex PCR reads in MiXCR, one entry per CDR3 protein. The sample holds some 500,000 distinct CDR3 sequences; approximately 13% are singletons and the top ten take roughly 10%. This sample's time point: newly diagnosed GD, antithyroid drugs for less than 3 months. Extracted RNA from PBMCs served as the source of the TCR library. The CDR3 extends over 15 amino acids. V lost 5 bases and J lost 5, with 16 bases in between. CDR1 LGHDT and CDR2 YNNKEL come from the germline V gene (reference sequence). There are a few counts of this clonotype. These same data were also listed under a study on T cells in Graves' hyperthyroidism and ophthalmopathy.

The starting material was peripheral blood mononuclear cells (PBMCs), obtained at new diagnosis, from a patient treated with antithyroid drugs. The origin of this receptor is a man aged 25-45 years with Graves disease. V gene TRBV3-1 combines with J gene TRBJ2-1, with a tentative D call TRBD2 (5 bases). CDR3 sequence reads: CASSVLERTNNEQFF. In DNA form, the CDR3 reads TGTGCCAGCAGCGTGTTGGAGCGGACCAACAATGAGCAGTTCTTC.